These T cell receptor beta chains were read from a single sample in a study of T cells in Graves' hyperthyroidism and ophthalmopathy. TCRdb re-derived calls from the multiplex PCR reads in MiXCR, one entry per CDR3 protein. This table has about 300,000 distinct CDR3 sequences, roughly 19% appearing once. Sequenced: blood. The receptor source for this set is a man aged 45 to 65 with Graves' ophthalmopathy. The CDR3 runs from the conserved cysteine through the conserved F or W. D genes are given only for firm matches. The size entry is marked missing in some rows and otherwise reads once, few, many or a size class.

TRBJ2-7	TRBV3-1	TRBD2	-	CAKIVLAQTSYEQYF	TGTGCCAAAATCGTACTAGCGCAAACATCCTACGAGCAGTACTTC
TRBJ2-1	TRBV6-1	TRBD2	many	CASKAGSGRFGEQFF	TGTGCCAGCAAGGCGGGTAGCGGGAGGTTTGGTGAGCAGTTCTTC
TRBJ2-1	TRBV20-1	TRBD2	many	CSARGLAGKGNEQFF	TGCAGTGCTAGGGGACTAGCGGGGAAGGGCAATGAGCAGTTCTTC
TRBJ2-1	TRBV20-1	TRBD2	-	CSAHPTGGPITYNEQFF	TGCAGTGCTCATCCCACGGGAGGGCCCATTACGTACAATGAGCAGTTCTTC
TRBJ2-6	TRBV11-2	-	-	CASSFFQISGANVLTF	TGTGCCAGCAGCTTCTTCCAAATATCTGGGGCCAACGTCCTGACTTTC
TRBJ2-7	TRBV27	-	many	CASSRDTLYEQYF	TGTGCCAGCAGCCGGGACACACTCTACGAGCAGTACTTC
TRBJ2-2	TRBV3-1	TRBD2	many	CASSQAIGLAGELFF	TGTGCCAGCAGCCAGGCCATAGGACTAGCCGGGGAGCTGTTTTTT
TRBJ1-2	TRBV6-5	-	few	CASSYGLGDYTF	TGTGCCAGCAGTTACGGTCTTGGCGACTACACCTTC
TRBJ2-1	TRBV24-1	-	few	CATSDLGWGLWSNEQFF	TGTGCCACCAGTGATTTGGGTTGGGGGTTATGGTCGAATGAGCAGTTCTTC
TRBJ2-1	TRBV20-1	-	many	CSARSLIGQFF	TGCAGTGCTAGGTCGCTAATTGGGCAGTTCTTC
TRBJ2-1	TRBV19	TRBD2	-	CASSIDGLAGRSEQFF	TGTGCCAGTAGTATAGACGGACTAGCGGGAAGGTCGGAGCAGTTCTTC
TRBJ2-7	TRBV4-1	TRBD1	-	CASSPGQTSYEQYF	TGCGCCAGCAGCCCGGGACAGACATCCTACGAGCAGTACTTC
TRBJ1-5	TRBV20-1	TRBD1	few	CSAIQGASNQPQHF	TGCAGTGCAATACAGGGGGCGAGCAATCAGCCCCAGCATTTT
TRBJ2-1	TRBV10-3	-	few	CAISESNEQFF	TGTGCCATCAGTGAGTCCAATGAGCAGTTCTTC
TRBJ2-1	TRBV18	TRBD2	many	CASSPARASGYNEQFF	TGTGCCAGCTCACCAGCCAGGGCTAGCGGATACAATGAGCAGTTCTTC
TRBJ1-2	TRBV3-1	-	few	CASSPRGGVYGYTF	TGTGCCAGCAGCCCTCGTGGCGGAGTCTATGGCTACACCTTC
TRBJ1-4	TRBV28	TRBD1	few	CASRSTGGEEKLFF	TGTGCCAGCAGATCGACAGGGGGCGAAGAAAAACTGTTTTTT
TRBJ2-7	TRBV6-1	TRBD2	-	CASRPGRDEQYF	TGTGCCAGCAGGCCAGGGAGGGACGAGCAGTACTTC
TRBJ2-7	TRBV12-3/TRBV12-4	TRBD2	-	CASRGAGGLAEQYF	TGTGCCAGCAGAGGGGCGGGGGGGCTCGCCGAGCAGTACTTC
TRBJ1-2	TRBV6-1	-	many	CASSTGPARGYTF	TGTGCCAGCAGCACGGGCCCGGCTCGTGGCTACACCTTC
TRBJ2-2	TRBV19	TRBD1	-	CASSTRTGGVSVTGELFF	TGTGCCAGTAGTACTCGGACAGGGGGGGTGTCGGTCACCGGGGAGCTGTTTTTT
TRBJ2-2	TRBV7-3	-	-	CASSPDSFTGELFF	TGTGCCAGCAGCCCTGACTCCTTCACCGGGGAGCTGTTTTTT
TRBJ2-7	TRBV4-1	TRBD1	-	CASSQEGGPSYEQYF	TGCGCCAGCAGCCAAGAAGGGGGCCCCTCCTACGAGCAGTACTTC
TRBJ1-5	TRBV19	-	few	CASTNLRIDSNQPQHF	TGTGCCAGTACTAATCTGCGGATTGATAGCAATCAGCCCCAGCATTTT
TRBJ1-1	TRBV6-1	-	-	CASSEAGGNTEPFF	TGTGCCAGCAGTGAAGCAGGGGGGAACACTGAACCTTTCTTT
TRBJ1-1	TRBV19	-	few	CASRMDGNTEAFF	TGTGCCAGTAGGATGGACGGAAACACTGAAGCTTTCTTT
TRBJ2-7	TRBV11-3	TRBD2	-	CASSAGGTSGEQHF	TGTGCCAGCAGCGCGGGGGGGACTAGCGGGGAGCAGCACTTC
TRBJ2-3	TRBV20-1	TRBD2	-	CSAHARGAGVANTQYF	TGCAGTGCTCACGCTCGTGGAGCGGGAGTCGCGAATACGCAGTATTTT
TRBJ1-5	TRBV5-5	-	few	CASSRAGGGNQPQHF	TGTGCCAGCAGCCGCGCCGGGGGAGGCAATCAGCCCCAGCATTTT